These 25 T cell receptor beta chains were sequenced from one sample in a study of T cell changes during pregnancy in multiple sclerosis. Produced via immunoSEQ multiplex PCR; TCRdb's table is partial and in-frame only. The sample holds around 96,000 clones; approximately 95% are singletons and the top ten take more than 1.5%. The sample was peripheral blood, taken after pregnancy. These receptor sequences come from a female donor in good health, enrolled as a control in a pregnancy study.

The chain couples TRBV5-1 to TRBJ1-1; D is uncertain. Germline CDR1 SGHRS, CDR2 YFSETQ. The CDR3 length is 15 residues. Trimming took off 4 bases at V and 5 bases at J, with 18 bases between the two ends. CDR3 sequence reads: CASSSGLGGGTEAFF. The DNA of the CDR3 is TGCGCCAGCAGCAGCGGCCTGGGAGGTGGGACTGAAGCTTTCTTT.

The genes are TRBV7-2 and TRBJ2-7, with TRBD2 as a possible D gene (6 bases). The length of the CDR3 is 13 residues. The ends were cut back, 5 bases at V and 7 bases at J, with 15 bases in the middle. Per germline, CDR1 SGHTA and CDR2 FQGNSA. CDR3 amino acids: CASSPEGFFEQYF. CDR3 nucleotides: TGTGCCAGCAGCCCGGAGGGCTTCTTTGAGCAGTACTTC.

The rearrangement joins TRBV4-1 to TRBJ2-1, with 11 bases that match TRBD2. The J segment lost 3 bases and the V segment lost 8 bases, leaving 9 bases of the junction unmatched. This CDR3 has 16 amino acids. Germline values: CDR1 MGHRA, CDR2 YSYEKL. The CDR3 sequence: CASGWVAGGGYNEQFF. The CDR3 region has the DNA TGCGCCAGCGGGTGGGTAGCGGGAGGGGGCTACAATGAGCAGTTCTTC.

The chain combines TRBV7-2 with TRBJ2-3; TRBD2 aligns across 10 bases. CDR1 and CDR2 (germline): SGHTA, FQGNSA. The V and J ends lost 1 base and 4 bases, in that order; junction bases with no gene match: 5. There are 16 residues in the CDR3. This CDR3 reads CASSLVLAGASDTQYF. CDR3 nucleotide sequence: TGTGCCAGCAGCTTAGTCCTAGCGGGAGCCTCAGATACGCAGTATTTT.

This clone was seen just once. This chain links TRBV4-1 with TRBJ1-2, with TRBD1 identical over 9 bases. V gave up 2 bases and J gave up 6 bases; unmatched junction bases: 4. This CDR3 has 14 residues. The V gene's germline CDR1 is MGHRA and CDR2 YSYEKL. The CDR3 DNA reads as TGCGCCAGCAGCCAACGGGACAGGGAAGATGGCTACACCTTC. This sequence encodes CASSQRDREDGYTF.

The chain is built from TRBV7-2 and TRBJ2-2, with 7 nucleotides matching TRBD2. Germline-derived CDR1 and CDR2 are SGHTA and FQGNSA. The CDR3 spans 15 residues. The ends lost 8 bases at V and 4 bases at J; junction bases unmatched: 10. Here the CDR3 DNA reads TGTGCCAGCTCGTTGACTAGCTTAGGCACCGGGGAGCTGTTTTTT. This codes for CASSLTSLGTGELFF.

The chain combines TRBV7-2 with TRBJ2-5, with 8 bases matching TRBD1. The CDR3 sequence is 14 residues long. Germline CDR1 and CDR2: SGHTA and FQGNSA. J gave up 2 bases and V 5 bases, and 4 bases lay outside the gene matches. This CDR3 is CASSAGTGQETQYF. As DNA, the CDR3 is TGTGCCAGCAGCGCAGGGACAGGTCAAGAGACCCAGTACTTC.

The CDR3 sequence: CTARHSSEQYF. The CDR3 DNA is TGCACCGCTAGACATAGCTCGGAACAGTACTTC. This chain links TRBV20-1 with TRBJ2-7; D remains unclear. The CDR3 loop spans 11 amino acids. The V gene's germline CDR1 is DFQATT and CDR2 SNEGSKA (reference sequence).

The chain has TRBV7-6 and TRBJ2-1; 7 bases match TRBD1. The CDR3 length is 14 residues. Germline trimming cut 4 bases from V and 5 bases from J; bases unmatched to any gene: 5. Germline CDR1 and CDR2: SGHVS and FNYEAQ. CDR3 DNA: TGTGCCAGCAGCTCCCGAGACAGGGACAATGAGCAGTTCTTC. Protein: CASSSRDRDNEQFF.

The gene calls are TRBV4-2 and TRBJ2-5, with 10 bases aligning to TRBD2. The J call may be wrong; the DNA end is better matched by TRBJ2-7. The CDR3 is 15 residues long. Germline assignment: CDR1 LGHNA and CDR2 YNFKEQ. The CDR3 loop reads CASSQASGSGNEQYF. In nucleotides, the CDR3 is TGTGCCAGCAGCCAAGCTAGCGGGAGCGGCAACGAGCAGTACTTC.

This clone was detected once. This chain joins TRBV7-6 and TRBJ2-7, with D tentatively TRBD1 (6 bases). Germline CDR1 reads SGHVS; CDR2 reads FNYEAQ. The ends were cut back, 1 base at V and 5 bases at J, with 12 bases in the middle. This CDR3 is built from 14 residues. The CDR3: CASSLETGPHEQYF. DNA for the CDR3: TGTGCCAGCAGCTTAGAGACAGGTCCGCACGAGCAGTACTTC. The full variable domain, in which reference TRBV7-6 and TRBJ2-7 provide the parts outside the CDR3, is GAGVSQSPRYKVTKRGQDVALRCDPISGHVSLYWYRQALGQGPEFLTYFNYEAQQDKSGLPNDRFSAERPEGSISTLTIQRTEQRDSAMYRCASSLETGPHEQYFGPGTRLTVT.

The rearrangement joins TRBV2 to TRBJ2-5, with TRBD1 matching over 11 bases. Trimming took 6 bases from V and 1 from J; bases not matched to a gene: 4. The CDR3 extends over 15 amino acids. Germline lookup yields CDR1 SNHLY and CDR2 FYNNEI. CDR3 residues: CASSGQGALQETQYF. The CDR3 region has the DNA TGTGCCAGCAGCGGACAGGGGGCCCTCCAAGAGACCCAGTACTTC. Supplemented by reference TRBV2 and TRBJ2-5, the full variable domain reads EPEVTQTPSHQVTQMGQEVILRCVPISNHLYFYWYRQILGQKVEFLVSFYNNEISEKSEIFDDQFSVERPDGSNFTLKIRSTKLEDSAMYFCASSGQGALQETQYFGPGTRLLVL.

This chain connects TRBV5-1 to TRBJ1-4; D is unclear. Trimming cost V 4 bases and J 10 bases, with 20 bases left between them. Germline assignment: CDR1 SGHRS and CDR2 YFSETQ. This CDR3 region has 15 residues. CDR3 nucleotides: TGCGCCAGCAGCCCCAAGCCTTCGGGAGGCGGAAAACTGTTTTTT. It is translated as CASSPKPSGGGKLFF. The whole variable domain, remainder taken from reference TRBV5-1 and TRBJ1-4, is KAGVTQTPRYLIKTRGQQVTLSCSPISGHRSVSWYQQTPGQGLQFLFEYFSETQRNKGNFPGRFSGRQFSNSRSEMNVSTLELGDSALYLCASSPKPSGGGKLFFGSGTQLSVL.

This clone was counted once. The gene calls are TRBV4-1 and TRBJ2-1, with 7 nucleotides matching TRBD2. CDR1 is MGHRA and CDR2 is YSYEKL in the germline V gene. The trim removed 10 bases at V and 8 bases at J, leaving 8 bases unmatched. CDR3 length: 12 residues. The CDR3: CATHPGGYEQFF. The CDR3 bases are TGCGCCACCCATCCGGGAGGCTATGAGCAGTTCTTC.

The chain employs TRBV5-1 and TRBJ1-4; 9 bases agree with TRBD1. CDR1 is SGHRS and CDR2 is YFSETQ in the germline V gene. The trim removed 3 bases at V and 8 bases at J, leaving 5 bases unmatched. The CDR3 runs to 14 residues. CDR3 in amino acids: CASSSGTGREKLFF. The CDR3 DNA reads TGCGCCAGCAGCTCCGGGACAGGGAGAGAAAAACTGTTTTTT.

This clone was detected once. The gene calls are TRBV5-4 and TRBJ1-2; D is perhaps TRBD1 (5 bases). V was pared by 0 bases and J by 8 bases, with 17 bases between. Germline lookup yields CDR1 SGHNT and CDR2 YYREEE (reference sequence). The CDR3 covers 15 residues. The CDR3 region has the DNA TGTGCCAGCAGCTTGGACAGCCTGCAAGGGGAAGGCTACACCTTC. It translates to CASSLDSLQGEGYTF.

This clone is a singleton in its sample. The CDR3, as DNA: TGTGCCAGCAGTTTGAGACTAGGCGATGAGCAGTTCTTC. Translating gives CASSLRLGDEQFF. The chain combines TRBV27 with TRBJ2-1, with TRBD2 as a possible D gene (6 bases). Trimming stripped 3 bases from V and 8 bases from J, with 11 bases between. CDR3 size: 13 residues. From germline, CDR1 is MNHEY and CDR2 SMNVEV (reference sequence).

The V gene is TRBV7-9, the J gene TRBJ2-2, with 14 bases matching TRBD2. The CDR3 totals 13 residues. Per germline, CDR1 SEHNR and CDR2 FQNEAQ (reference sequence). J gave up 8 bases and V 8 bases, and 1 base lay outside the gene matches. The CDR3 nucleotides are TGTGCCAGCGGACTAGCGGGAGGAGGGGAGCTGTTTTTT. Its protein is CASGLAGGGELFF.

The CDR3 DNA follows: TGTGCCAGCAGGACAACAGTTTACAATGAGCAGTTCTTC. It translates to CASRTTVYNEQFF. J is TRBJ2-1 and V is TRBV27; no firm D call. From germline, CDR1 is MNHEY and CDR2 SMNVEV (reference sequence). The CDR3 has 13 amino acids. Between the trimmed V and J ends, which lost 6 bases and 4 bases, there was a span of 10 bases.

The CDR3 loop reads CASTPTGDTEAFF. The CDR3 DNA follows: TGTGCCAGCACCCCTACAGGAGATACTGAAGCTTTCTTT. The V and J genes are TRBV4-2 and TRBJ1-1; D might be TRBD1 (5 bases). The germline V and J ends were trimmed by 7 bases and 5 bases, with 14 bases remaining between them. The germline CDR1 and CDR2 sequences are LGHNA and YNFKEQ. CDR3 length: 13 residues.

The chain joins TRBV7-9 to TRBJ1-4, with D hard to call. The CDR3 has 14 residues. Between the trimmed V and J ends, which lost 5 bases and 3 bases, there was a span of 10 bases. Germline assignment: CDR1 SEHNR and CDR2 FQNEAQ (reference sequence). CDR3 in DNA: TGTGCCAGCAGCGTAGGGCTAGCTAATGAAAAACTGTTTTTT. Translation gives CASSVGLANEKLFF.

The CDR3 nucleotides read TGTGCCAGCAGCCGACAGAACTCCTACGAGCAGTACTTC. It codes for CASSRQNSYEQYF. V usage is TRBV13 and J usage is TRBJ2-7; tentatively, D is TRBD1 (5 bases). V lost 5 bases, J lost 0 bases, and 8 bases lay in between. The germline gives CDR1 PRHDT, CDR2 FYEKMQ (reference sequence). The CDR3 is made up of 13 amino acids.

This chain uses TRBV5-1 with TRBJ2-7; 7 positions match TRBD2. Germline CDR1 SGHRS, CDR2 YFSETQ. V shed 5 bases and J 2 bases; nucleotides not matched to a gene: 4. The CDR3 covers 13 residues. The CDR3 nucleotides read TGCGCCAGCAGGGCGGGAGCTACCTACGAGCAGTACTTC. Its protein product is CASRAGATYEQYF. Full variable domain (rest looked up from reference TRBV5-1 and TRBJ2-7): KAGVTQTPRYLIKTRGQQVTLSCSPISGHRSVSWYQQTPGQGLQFLFEYFSETQRNKGNFPGRFSGRQFSNSRSEMNVSTLELGDSALYLCASRAGATYEQYFGPGTRLTVT.

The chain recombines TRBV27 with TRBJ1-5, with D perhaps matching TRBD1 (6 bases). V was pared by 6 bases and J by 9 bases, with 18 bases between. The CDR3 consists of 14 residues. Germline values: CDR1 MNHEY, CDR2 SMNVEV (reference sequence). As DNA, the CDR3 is TGTGCCAGCAGCTGGGAGAGGGGGTCCGCGCCCCAGCATTTT. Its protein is CASSWERGSAPQHF.

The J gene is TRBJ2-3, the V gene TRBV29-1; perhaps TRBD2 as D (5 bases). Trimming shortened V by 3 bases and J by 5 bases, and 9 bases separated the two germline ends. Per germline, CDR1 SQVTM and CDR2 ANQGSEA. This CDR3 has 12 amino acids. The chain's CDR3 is CSVDSGRDTQYF. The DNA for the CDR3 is TGCAGCGTTGATTCGGGGAGAGATACGCAGTATTTT.